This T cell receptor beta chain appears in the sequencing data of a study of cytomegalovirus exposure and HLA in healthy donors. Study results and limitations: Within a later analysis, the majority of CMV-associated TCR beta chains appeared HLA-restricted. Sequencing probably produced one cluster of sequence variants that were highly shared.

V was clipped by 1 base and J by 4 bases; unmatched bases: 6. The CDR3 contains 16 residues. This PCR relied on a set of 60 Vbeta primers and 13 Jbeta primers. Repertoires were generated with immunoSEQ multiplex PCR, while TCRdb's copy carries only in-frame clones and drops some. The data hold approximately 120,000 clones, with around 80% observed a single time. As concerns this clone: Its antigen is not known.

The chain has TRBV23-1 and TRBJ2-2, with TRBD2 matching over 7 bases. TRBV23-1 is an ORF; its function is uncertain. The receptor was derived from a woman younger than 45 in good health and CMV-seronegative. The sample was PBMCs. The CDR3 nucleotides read TGCGCCAGCAGTCAATACCGGGGGGTTGGCACCGGGGAGCTGTTTTTT. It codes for CASSQYRGVGTGELFF.